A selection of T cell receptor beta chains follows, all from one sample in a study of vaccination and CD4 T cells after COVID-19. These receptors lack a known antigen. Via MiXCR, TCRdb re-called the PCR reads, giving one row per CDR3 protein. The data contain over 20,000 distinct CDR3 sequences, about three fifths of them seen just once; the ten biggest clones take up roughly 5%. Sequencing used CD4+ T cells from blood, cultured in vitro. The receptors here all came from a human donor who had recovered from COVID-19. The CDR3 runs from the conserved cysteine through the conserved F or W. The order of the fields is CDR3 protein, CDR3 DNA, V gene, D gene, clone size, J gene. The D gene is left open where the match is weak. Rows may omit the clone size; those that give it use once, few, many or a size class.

CDR3aa: CASSKEGRRGYTF; CDR3nt: TGTGCCAGCAGTAAGGAGGGGCGGCGTGGCTACACCTTC; v_gene: TRBV6-1; d_gene: -; abundance: -; j_gene: TRBJ1-2
CDR3aa: CASSPRGGAKYTQYF; CDR3nt: TGTGCCAGCTCTCCCCGGGGCGGAGCGAAATATACGCAGTATTTT; v_gene: TRBV18; d_gene: -; abundance: -; j_gene: TRBJ2-3
CDR3aa: CASSYGTGGTEAFF; CDR3nt: TGTGCCAGCAGTTACGGGACAGGGGGCACTGAAGCTTTCTTT; v_gene: TRBV6-2/TRBV6-3; d_gene: TRBD1; abundance: -; j_gene: TRBJ1-1
CDR3aa: CASSLGTTTGELFF; CDR3nt: TGTGCCAGCAGCTTAGGGACAACCACCGGGGAGCTGTTTTTT; v_gene: TRBV7-2; d_gene: -; abundance: -; j_gene: TRBJ2-2
CDR3aa: CASGVDTYGYTF; CDR3nt: TGTGCTAGTGGTGTCGACACCTATGGCTACACCTTC; v_gene: TRBV12-5; d_gene: -; abundance: few; j_gene: TRBJ1-2
CDR3aa: CAWRRVRNMNTEAFF; CDR3nt: TGTGCCTGGAGGCGGGTCAGGAACATGAACACTGAAGCTTTCTTT; v_gene: TRBV30; d_gene: -; abundance: -; j_gene: TRBJ1-1
CDR3aa: CASSYSRAYEQYF; CDR3nt: TGTGCCAGCAGTTACTCGAGGGCCTACGAGCAGTACTTC; v_gene: TRBV6-5; d_gene: -; abundance: few; j_gene: TRBJ2-7
CDR3aa: CASSYDIKTEAFF; CDR3nt: TGTGCCAGCAGTTACGATATTAAAACTGAAGCTTTCTTT; v_gene: TRBV6-5; d_gene: -; abundance: -; j_gene: TRBJ1-1
CDR3aa: CASSQAGSPLHF; CDR3nt: TGTGCCAGCAGCCAAGCAGGCTCACCCCTCCACTTT; v_gene: TRBV7-2; d_gene: -; abundance: -; j_gene: TRBJ1-6
CDR3aa: CASSYAGDDGYTF; CDR3nt: TGTGCCAGCAGTTACGCCGGGGATGATGGCTACACCTTC; v_gene: TRBV6-5; d_gene: -; abundance: few; j_gene: TRBJ1-2
CDR3aa: CSASLHNEQFF; CDR3nt: TGCAGTGCTAGCCTCCACAATGAGCAGTTCTTC; v_gene: TRBV20-1; d_gene: -; abundance: -; j_gene: TRBJ2-1
CDR3aa: CSARDRIAGVGETQYF; CDR3nt: TGCAGTGCTAGAGATAGGATAGCGGGAGTGGGGGAGACCCAGTACTTC; v_gene: TRBV20-1; d_gene: TRBD2; abundance: few; j_gene: TRBJ2-5
CDR3aa: CASSPRGRGSFYGYTF; CDR3nt: TGTGCCAGCAGCCCTCGGGGCAGGGGAAGTTTCTATGGCTACACCTTC; v_gene: TRBV7-6; d_gene: -; abundance: -; j_gene: TRBJ1-2
CDR3aa: CASSSQGVLTDTQYF; CDR3nt: TGTGCCAGCAGCTCCCAGGGGGTCCTCACAGATACGCAGTATTTT; v_gene: TRBV7-8; d_gene: TRBD1; abundance: -; j_gene: TRBJ2-3
CDR3aa: CASRRQGRSPLHF; CDR3nt: TGTGCCAGCAGGAGACAGGGGAGATCACCCCTCCACTTT; v_gene: TRBV2; d_gene: TRBD1; abundance: few; j_gene: TRBJ1-6
CDR3aa: CASSQWTGSDTQYF; CDR3nt: TGTGCCAGCAGTCAATGGACAGGATCAGATACGCAGTATTTT; v_gene: TRBV6-2/TRBV6-3; d_gene: TRBD1; abundance: -; j_gene: TRBJ2-3
CDR3aa: CASSLRTGGGSGNTIYF; CDR3nt: TGTGCCAGCAGCTTACGGACAGGGGGAGGTTCTGGAAACACCATATATTTT; v_gene: TRBV7-6; d_gene: TRBD1; abundance: -; j_gene: TRBJ1-3
CDR3aa: CASSLIGQMNTEAFF; CDR3nt: TGTGCCAGCAGCTTAATAGGACAGATGAACACTGAAGCTTTCTTT; v_gene: TRBV7-3; d_gene: -; abundance: -; j_gene: TRBJ1-1
CDR3aa: CASSGEPDWRRSTDTQYF; CDR3nt: TGCGCCAGCAGTGGGGAACCCGACTGGCGGAGGAGCACAGATACGCAGTATTTT; v_gene: TRBV10-1; d_gene: -; abundance: few; j_gene: TRBJ2-3
CDR3aa: CASRPQGSGANVLTF; CDR3nt: TGTGCCAGCAGGCCCCAGGGGTCCGGGGCCAACGTCCTGACTTTC; v_gene: TRBV6-1; d_gene: -; abundance: -; j_gene: TRBJ2-6
CDR3aa: CASSLLAYGSDTQYF; CDR3nt: TGCGCCAGCAGCCTACTAGCTTACGGCTCAGATACGCAGTATTTT; v_gene: TRBV10-1; d_gene: -; abundance: -; j_gene: TRBJ2-3
CDR3aa: CASSSGHYEQYF; CDR3nt: TGTGCCAGTAGTAGCGGGCACTACGAGCAGTACTTC; v_gene: TRBV19; d_gene: -; abundance: -; j_gene: TRBJ2-7
CDR3aa: CASSFRANYGYTF; CDR3nt: TGTGCCAGCAGTTTTCGGGCTAACTATGGCTACACCTTC; v_gene: TRBV12-3/TRBV12-4; d_gene: -; abundance: few; j_gene: TRBJ1-2
CDR3aa: CASSNRETSPLHF; CDR3nt: TGTGCCAGCAGTAACAGGGAGACTTCACCCCTCCACTTT; v_gene: TRBV27; d_gene: -; abundance: few; j_gene: TRBJ1-6
CDR3aa: CASRGQGVLGEQYF; CDR3nt: TGTGCCTCCCGGGGACAGGGGGTTTTGGGGGAGCAGTACTTC; v_gene: TRBV30; d_gene: TRBD1; abundance: -; j_gene: TRBJ2-7
CDR3aa: CASSPAQGLHSPLHF; CDR3nt: TGTGCCAGCAGTCCAGCACAGGGGTTGCATTCACCCCTCCACTTT; v_gene: TRBV27; d_gene: TRBD1; abundance: few; j_gene: TRBJ1-6
CDR3aa: CASSLGQENTEAFF; CDR3nt: TGTGCCAGCAGCTTAGGCCAGGAGAACACTGAAGCTTTCTTT; v_gene: TRBV7-9; d_gene: -; abundance: -; j_gene: TRBJ1-1
CDR3aa: CASSLGTGAADEQYF; CDR3nt: TGTGCCAGCAGCTTAGGTACAGGGGCCGCGGACGAGCAGTACTTC; v_gene: TRBV7-9; d_gene: TRBD1; abundance: -; j_gene: TRBJ2-7